Many counts were recorded for the clone carrying this T cell receptor beta chain. Its antigen is as yet unknown. The source of the sample is a study of lung T cells in sarcoidosis with Löfgren's syndrome. Germline V CDR1 and CDR2: SGHAT, FQNNGV. The CDR3 covers 11 residues. Trimming pared 5 bases from V and 5 bases from J, leaving 6 bases between. MiXCR was run by TCRdb on the reads, yielding one entry per CDR3 protein. The table records tens of thousands of distinct CDR3 sequences, around 20% of them present only once. Study results and limitations: TRAV12-1 preferentially paired with TRBV2, with homologous CDR3s. Löfgren's syndrome patients reportedly showed greatest TRAV12-1 and TRBV2 expansion versus controls. Shared TRAV12-1 and TRBV2 CDR3 motifs across Löfgren's syndrome patients reportedly suggested public CD4+ TCRs.

The sequenced sample was CD4+ T cells from PBMCs. The receptor's source is a human donor with sarcoidosis (Löfgren's syndrome or another form), or a control subject (not recorded which). The chain employs TRBV11-2 and TRBJ1-1; D gene ambiguous. The CDR3 DNA reads as TGTGCCAGCAGCCCCTGGACTGAAGCTTTCTTT. Its translation: CASSPWTEAFF.